This TCR beta chain was recorded in a study of blood T cell repertoires in COVID-19. The CDR3 contains 16 residues. CDR1 and CDR2 from the germline V gene are WNHNN and SYGVQD (reference sequence). With 4 bases clipped from V and 3 bases from J, the junction kept 7 bases outside the gene matches. This clone was counted a few times. Profiling relied on immunoSEQ multiplex PCR, and the TCRdb table lists in-frame clones only, not all of them. The sample contains 200,000 to 250,000 clones, around 86% of which appear only once. The specimen was peripheral blood. This receptor was taken from a man aged 30 to 45 who had recovered from COVID-19. The chain carries TRBV10-1 and TRBJ1-1, with 11 bases identical to TRBD1. The CDR3 sequence is CASSAGTGGSYTEAFF. The CDR3 DNA reads as TGCGCCAGCAGTGCCGGGACAGGGGGTTCGTACACTGAAGCTTTCTTT.